The 31 T cell receptor beta chains below all came from one sample that was sequenced in a study of T cell repertoires in cytomegalovirus infection. For these receptors, no antigen is known. MiXCR was run by TCRdb on the reads, yielding one entry per CDR3 protein. This table has about 770,000 distinct CDR3 sequences, about 27% appearing once. Sequences were derived from cultured CD8+ T cells from PBMCs, sampled from culture after CMV antigen stimulation. The receptors were gathered from a human donor in good health (CMV status not recorded). Some clones in this sample may be carry-over from other donors' samples.

This chain joins TRBV4-3 and TRBJ1-6, with a possible D match to TRBD1 (5 bases). The CDR3 loop spans 16 amino acids. Looked up from germline, CDR1 is LGHNA and CDR2 is YSLEER. V was clipped by 1 base and J by 3 bases, with 10 bases between them. The CDR3, as DNA: TGCGCCAGCAGCCAAGGGGCAGGGCACTATAATTCACCCCTCCACTTT. Protein sequence: CASSQGAGHYNSPLHF.

The rearrangement uses TRBV18 and TRBJ1-4; possible D gene TRBD1, 5 bases. Germline-derived CDR1 and CDR2 are KGHSH and LQKENI. The CDR3 runs 14 residues. Trimming pared 2 bases from V and 6 bases from J, leaving 10 bases between. Written as DNA, the CDR3 is TGTGCCAGCTCACCATCAGGGATGGATGAAAAACTGTTTTTT. Protein sequence: CASSPSGMDEKLFF.

The chain links TRBV7-6 to TRBJ1-4, with a possible D match to TRBD1 (6 bases). V was trimmed by 4 bases and J by 6 bases, leaving 12 bases between them. The CDR3 consists of 14 residues. From germline, CDR1 is SGHVS and CDR2 FNYEAQ. The CDR3 DNA reads TGTGCCAGCAGCTGGACAGCAAGATATGAAAAACTGTTTTTT. Protein sequence: CASSWTARYEKLFF.

The rearrangement links TRBV4-1 to TRBJ2-5, with D perhaps matching TRBD2 (6 bases). Trimming removed 3 bases at V and 4 bases at J, with 18 bases between. Germline V lookup: CDR1 MGHRA, CDR2 YSYEKL. The CDR3 length is 16 residues. The CDR3 region has the DNA TGCGCCAGCAGCCAGTTAACCGGGACTGCGGGAGAGACCCAGTACTTC. Its translation: CASSQLTGTAGETQYF.

V and J are TRBV11-1 and TRBJ2-5; D is possibly TRBD2 (5 bases). The CDR3 runs to 13 residues. Trimming removed 5 bases at V and 12 bases at J, with 19 bases between. Germline V gene lookup returns CDR1 SGHAT and CDR2 FQDESV (reference sequence). The CDR3, as DNA: TGTGCCAGCAGCCCCTGGGCGGGTCGATACAAGTACTTC. The encoded protein is CASSPWAGRYKYF.

This clonotype was seen more than once but under ten times. The chain links TRBV6-1 to TRBJ2-3; D is ambiguous. Trimming pared 11 bases from V and 4 bases from J, leaving 19 bases between. The CDR3 extends over 14 amino acids. Germline values: CDR1 MNHNS, CDR2 SASEGT. The CDR3 spells CALSGRRQSDTQYF. As DNA, the CDR3 is TGTGCCCTATCGGGCCGTCGTCAATCAGATACGCAGTATTTT.

This clonotype was counted a few times. This chain connects TRBV2 to TRBJ1-5; possibly TRBD1 for D (5 bases). This CDR3 spans 17 amino acids. Germline CDR1 and CDR2: SNHLY and FYNNEI. V dropped 1 base and J dropped 2 bases, with 15 bases sitting between them. In DNA form, the CDR3 reads TGTGCCAGCAGTGAAGATATGGGGCCGTCGGGCAATCAGCCCCAGCATTTT. This sequence encodes CASSEDMGPSGNQPQHF.

The chain is built from TRBV6-6 and TRBJ1-1; a weak D match, TRBD1 (5 bases). V was trimmed by 2 bases and J by 5 bases, leaving 9 bases between them. The CDR3 extends over 13 amino acids. The germline V gene encodes CDR1 MNHNY and CDR2 SVGAGI (reference sequence). CDR3 nucleotides: TGTGCCAGCAGTTACCTCAGGGTTACTGAAGCTTTCTTT. It is translated as CASSYLRVTEAFF.

The V call is TRBV10-3, the J call TRBJ2-2; D remains unclear. This CDR3 is 16 amino acids long. Germline V gene sequence: CDR1 ENHRY, CDR2 SYGVKD. Trimming stripped 5 bases from V and 3 bases from J, with 16 bases between. The DNA of the CDR3 is TGTGCCATCAGTCCAGCAACGGGTGGGCACACCGGGGAGCTGTTTTTT. Protein: CAISPATGGHTGELFF.

The table lists this clonotype with a few counts. The chain employs TRBV6-5 and TRBJ2-5; D remains unclear. Looked up from germline, CDR1 is MNHEY and CDR2 is SVGAGI. Trimming took off 0 bases at V and 3 bases at J, with 8 bases between the two ends. This CDR3 has 14 residues. CDR3 sequence reads: CASSYSLAEETQYF. CDR3 nucleotide sequence: TGTGCCAGCAGTTACTCGCTGGCAGAAGAGACCCAGTACTTC.

V and J are TRBV29-1 and TRBJ1-2, with D tentatively TRBD1 (5 bases). Trimming took 0 bases from V and 2 from J, leaving 10 bases between them. Germline V gives CDR1 SQVTM, CDR2 ANQGSEA. The CDR3 has 14 residues. The CDR3 coding sequence is TGCAGCGTTGAAGAGCGCGGGACGAACTATGGCTACACCTTC. Protein sequence: CSVEERGTNYGYTF.

This chain links TRBV28 with TRBJ2-7; a possible D gene is TRBD1 (5 bases). This CDR3 is built from 12 residues. V dropped 6 bases and J dropped 3 bases, with 9 bases sitting between them. From germline, CDR1 is MDHEN and CDR2 SYDVKM. The CDR3 here is CASSTGHYEQYF. The CDR3 DNA sequence: TGTGCCAGCAGCACAGGCCACTACGAGCAGTACTTC.

This chain uses TRBV6-1 with TRBJ2-5, with D possibly called TRBD1 or TRBD2 (5 bases each). CDR3 length: 15 residues. The ends were cut back, 7 bases at V and 5 bases at J, with 20 bases in the middle. CDR1 is MNHNS, CDR2 SASEGT, per germline. The CDR3 here is CASTVREGLWETQYF. CDR3 nucleotide sequence: TGTGCCAGCACGGTTCGAGAGGGGCTGTGGGAGACCCAGTACTTC.

This clonotype was seen many times. The chain uses TRBV7-3 and TRBJ2-1; 13 nucleotides align to TRBD2. With V trimmed by 3 bases and J by 5 bases, 10 bases remained unmatched. The germline V gene encodes CDR1 SGHTA and CDR2 FQGTGA. The CDR3 sequence is 18 residues long. CDR3 in amino acids: CASSLTSGGPKKDNEQFF. For the CDR3, the DNA is TGTGCCAGCAGCTTGACTAGCGGGGGGCCAAAGAAAGACAATGAGCAGTTCTTC.

A few counts support this clonotype. The V call is TRBV7-9, the J call TRBJ2-1; D possibly corresponds to TRBD2 (5 bases). The CDR3 is 16 amino acids. V shed 5 bases and J shed 7 bases, with 21 bases lying between them. The germline CDR1 and CDR2 sequences are SEHNR and FQNEAQ (reference sequence). The CDR3 sequence: CASSPLLVQELNEQFF. Here the CDR3 DNA reads TGTGCCAGCAGCCCATTACTAGTACAAGAACTGAATGAGCAGTTCTTC.

Many counts were recorded for this clonotype. The V and J genes are TRBV7-8 and TRBJ2-7; TRBD1 aligns across 9 bases. Looked up from germline, CDR1 is SGHVS and CDR2 is FQNEAQ. CDR3 length: 16 residues. Trimming at V came to 2 bases and at J to 0 bases, leaving 5 bases not matched to a gene. The CDR3 sequence: CASSLRGDRASYEQYF. CDR3 nucleotides: TGTGCCAGCAGCTTACGGGGGGACAGGGCCTCCTACGAGCAGTACTTC. Complete variable domain (other parts from reference TRBV7-8 and TRBJ2-7): GAGVSQSPRYKVAKRGQDVALRCDPISGHVSLFWYQQALGQGPEFLTYFQNEAQLDKSGLPSDRFFAERPEGSVSTLKIQRTQQEDSAVYLCASSLRGDRASYEQYFGPGTRLTVT.

The chain combines TRBV14 with TRBJ2-2; 12 bases fit TRBD2. CDR1 and CDR2 from the germline V gene are SGHDN and FVKESK. V lost 6 bases to trimming and J lost 7 bases; unmatched junction nucleotides: 6. The CDR3 length is 15 residues. The CDR3 is CASSPSGGAGGELFF. CDR3 DNA: TGTGCCAGCAGTCCTAGCGGGGGGGCCGGCGGGGAGCTGTTTTTT.

The V and J genes are TRBV7-9 and TRBJ2-7, with TRBD2 matching 11 bases. With V trimmed by 2 bases and J by 3 bases, 3 bases remained unmatched. The CDR3 contains 15 residues. Germline assignment: CDR1 SEHNR and CDR2 FQNEAQ (reference sequence). CDR3 region: CASSLLAGGDYEQYV. The CDR3 coding sequence is TGTGCCAGCAGCTTACTAGCGGGGGGAGACTACGAGCAGTACGTC.

V usage is TRBV6-5 and J usage is TRBJ2-7; 8 bases are a match to TRBD1. CDR3 length: 15 residues. Germline V gives CDR1 MNHEY, CDR2 SVGAGI. V lost 0 bases, J lost 3 bases, and 4 bases stayed unmatched. CDR3 nucleotide sequence: TGTGCCAGCAGTTACTCGACAGGGGTTTTCTACGAGCAGTACTTC. Protein: CASSYSTGVFYEQYF.

The chain uses TRBV12-3 or TRBV12-4 and TRBJ1-2, with unresolved D. V lost 3 bases and J 3 bases, leaving 14 bases between the germline ends. The CDR3 sequence is 15 residues long. The CDR3 DNA sequence: TGTGCCAGCAGTTTCCCCCGAATGAGCGACTATGGCTACACCTTC. Amino acids: CASSFPRMSDYGYTF.

Only a few counts were recorded for this clonotype. CDR3 in DNA: TGTGCCAGCAGCGTTCTGGACAGGGAGTTATACGAGCAGTACTTC. Amino acid sequence: CASSVLDRELYEQYF. The rearrangement uses TRBV7-9 and TRBJ2-7, with 8 positions matching TRBD1. This CDR3 contains 15 residues. J was trimmed by 4 bases and V by 5 bases; bases with no gene match: 10. Germline-derived CDR1 and CDR2 are SEHNR and FQNEAQ (reference sequence).

This chain connects TRBV4-2 to TRBJ1-2, with TRBD1 identical over 11 bases. J lost 2 bases, V lost 0 bases, and 2 bases had no gene match. This CDR3 comprises 16 residues. Germline-derived CDR1 and CDR2 are LGHNA and YNFKEQ. The CDR3 region has the DNA TGTGCCAGCAGCCAAGATAGGACAGGGGGCAACTATGGCTACACCTTC. The encoded protein is CASSQDRTGGNYGYTF.

The V gene is TRBV27, the J gene TRBJ2-1, with 9 bases lining up with TRBD2. CDR3 length: 17 amino acids. The V segment lost 3 bases and the J segment 8 bases; nucleotides outside the gene matches: 14. Germline V gene lookup returns CDR1 MNHEY and CDR2 SMNVEV (reference sequence). CDR3 sequence (DNA): TGTGCCAGCAGTTTTTTCCCAAAGTCTAGCGGGGCTCATGAGCAGTTCTTC. Its translation is CASSFFPKSSGAHEQFF.

The chain carries TRBV7-9 and TRBJ2-5; 7 nucleotides line up with TRBD2. CDR1 is SEHNR and CDR2 is FQNEAQ in the germline V gene (reference sequence). The CDR3 extends over 17 amino acids. With V trimmed by 5 bases and J by 1 base, 13 bases remained unmatched. The CDR3 DNA follows: TGTGCCAGCAGCACCCGGGGGGTAGCATCCAGCCAAGAGACCCAGTACTTC. It translates to CASSTRGVASSQETQYF.

The chain employs TRBV24-1 and TRBJ2-1; 7 nucleotides line up with TRBD1. The junction had 6 bases not matched to a gene; V was cut back by 4 bases and J by 4 bases. The germline CDR1 and CDR2 sequences are KGHDR and SFDVKD. The CDR3 runs to 15 residues. CDR3 amino acids: CATSEGTEIYNEQFF. CDR3 nucleotide sequence: TGTGCCACCAGTGAAGGGACAGAGATATACAATGAGCAGTTCTTC.

The V gene is TRBV11-1, the J gene TRBJ2-2, with 7 bases fitting TRBD1. The CDR3 sequence is 13 residues long. After removal of 5 bases from V and 5 bases from J, the junction contained 2 bases not matched to a gene. CDR1 and CDR2 from the germline V gene are SGHAT and FQDESV (reference sequence). CDR3 protein: CASSGQATGELFF. CDR3 nucleotides: TGTGCCAGCAGCGGACAGGCAACCGGGGAGCTGTTTTTT.

The chain has TRBV29-1 and TRBJ1-1, with D unresolved. The germline CDR1 and CDR2 sequences are SQVTM and ANQGSEA. CDR3 length: 12 amino acids. Trimming took 6 bases from V and 6 from J, leaving 14 bases between them. For the CDR3, the DNA is TGCAGCGTCGCCAGAGAGTACGCTGAAGCTTTCTTT. As protein: CSVAREYAEAFF.

The J gene is TRBJ2-1, the V gene TRBV24-1; D might be TRBD1 (5 bases). This CDR3 has 15 residues. With 3 bases removed from V and 4 bases from J, the gap between germline ends came to 12 bases. Germline V CDR1 and CDR2: KGHDR, SFDVKD. CDR3 amino acids: CATSDRTLSYNEQFF. The CDR3, as DNA: TGTGCCACCAGTGATCGGACACTATCTTACAATGAGCAGTTCTTC.

The chain employs TRBV15 and TRBJ2-5; 7 bases agree with TRBD2. Germline CDR1 is LNHNV and CDR2 is YYDKDF (reference sequence). The CDR3 runs to 15 residues. V was clipped by 1 base and J by 1 base; unmatched bases: 3. The CDR3 DNA reads as TGTGCCACCAGCAGAGTGAGGACTAGCCAAGAGACCCAGTACTTC. This encodes CATSRVRTSQETQYF.

The genes are TRBV7-3 and TRBJ2-2; 10 positions agree with TRBD1. This CDR3 comprises 17 residues. Losses at the gene ends were 4 bases for V and 0 bases for J; bases not matched to a gene: 5. The germline gives CDR1 SGHTA, CDR2 FQGTGA. The DNA of the CDR3 is TGTGCCAGCAGCTATGACAGGGGGCTCGCGAACACCGGGGAGCTGTTTTTT. This encodes CASSYDRGLANTGELFF.

This clonotype turned up a few times. The V and J genes are TRBV7-9 and TRBJ2-7; 8 nucleotides agree with TRBD1. The CDR3 is made up of 14 amino acids. The germline gives CDR1 SEHNR, CDR2 FQNEAQ (reference sequence). The CDR3 coding sequence is TGTGCCAGCAGCCCTGGGACAGGACAATACGAGCAGTACGTT. Encoded protein: CASSPGTGQYEQYV.